The 28 T cell receptor beta chains given below trace back to one sample, sequenced in a study of shared clonotypes between healthy human individuals. The method was immunoSEQ multiplex PCR; TCRdb's version includes in-frame clones alone and lacks a portion of them. The sample yields around 1,900,000 clones, 93% seen once. Positively selected for CCR7, the CD45RO-negative cells used as naive CD8 cells excluded terminally differentiated effector memory CD45RA+ cells. Source material: naive CD8+ T cells from PBMCs. The receptors originated from a man between 18 and 35 years old in good health. Some clones in this sample may be carry-over from other donors' samples.

The genes are TRBV13 and TRBJ2-7, with D hard to call. This CDR3 has 14 amino acids. The V gene's germline CDR1 is PRHDT and CDR2 FYEKMQ (reference sequence). Trimming stripped 0 bases from V and 4 bases from J, with 10 bases between. The CDR3 spells CASSLGTKDYEQYF. The CDR3 region has the DNA TGTGCCAGCAGCTTAGGGACAAAGGATTACGAGCAGTACTTC.

The V and J genes are TRBV27 and TRBJ2-2; 7 bases align to TRBD1. This CDR3 region has 13 residues. V dropped 5 bases and J dropped 7; count of bases not matched to a gene: 4. Germline V lookup: CDR1 MNHEY, CDR2 SMNVEV (reference sequence). The CDR3 is CASSDRVRGELFF. In nucleotides, the CDR3 is TGTGCCAGCAGTGACAGGGTACGCGGGGAGCTGTTTTTT.

In this sample, this clone turned up once. V and J are TRBV9 and TRBJ1-2, with D perhaps matching TRBD1 (5 bases). CDR3 length equals 16 residues. Germline lookup yields CDR1 SGDLS and CDR2 YYNGEE. V lost 3 bases and J 0 bases, leaving 15 bases between the germline ends. The CDR3 bases are TGTGCCAGCAGCGCCCCTCGAGACAGCCCTAACTATGGCTACACCTTC. It encodes CASSAPRDSPNYGYTF.

The V call is TRBV20-1, the J call TRBJ2-7, with D possibly TRBD2 on 6 matching bases. The CDR3 is 11 residues long. Germline V CDR1 and CDR2: DFQATT, SNEGSKA (reference sequence). The ends were cut back, 3 bases at V and 6 bases at J, with 9 bases in the middle. CDR3 DNA: TGCAGTGCTAGGATGGGGGGCGAGCAGTACTTC. It translates to CSARMGGEQYF.

This chain uses TRBV7-9 with TRBJ2-3, with D perhaps being TRBD1 or TRBD2 (5 bases each). Trimming took off 5 bases at V and 3 bases at J, with 21 bases between the two ends. The CDR3 runs 17 residues. The germline V gene has CDR1 SEHNR and CDR2 FQNEAQ (reference sequence). DNA for the CDR3: TGTGCCAGCAGCCCTCCCGGGGCCACGGATGAAACAGATACGCAGTATTTT. It yields the protein CASSPPGATDETDTQYF.

This clone was counted once. The chain employs TRBV7-9 and TRBJ2-7; TRBD1 agrees at 9 bases. Germline V gene lookup returns CDR1 SEHNR and CDR2 FQNEAQ (reference sequence). The CDR3 consists of 16 residues. J was trimmed by 3 bases and V by 4 bases; bases with no gene match: 10. The CDR3 reads CASSWNGQGTFYEQYF. In DNA, the CDR3 is TGTGCCAGCAGCTGGAACGGACAGGGGACCTTCTACGAGCAGTACTTC.

This clone was observed a handful of times. This CDR3 is also generated by other DNA sequences in the sample. This rearrangement joins TRBV19 to TRBJ2-2; D is ambiguous. V was clipped by 7 bases and J by 3 bases, with 3 bases between them. This CDR3 is built from 11 residues. Germline V gene data show CDR1 as LNHDA and CDR2 as SQIVND (reference sequence). DNA of the CDR3: TGTGCCAGTACGCACACCGGGGAGCTGTTTTTT. It specifies CASTHTGELFF.

The chain carries TRBV7-6 and TRBJ2-7, with TRBD1 identical over 9 bases. Germline V gene sequence: CDR1 SGHVS, CDR2 FNYEAQ. This CDR3 has 15 amino acids. After removal of 5 bases from V and 5 bases from J, the junction contained 10 bases not matched to a gene. This CDR3 reads CASSQGQGGRNEQYF. The CDR3 DNA is TGTGCCAGCAGCCAGGGACAGGGTGGTAGGAACGAGCAGTACTTC.

The rearrangement uses TRBV6-5 and TRBJ1-5; the match to TRBD1 covers 7 bases. Germline values: CDR1 MNHEY, CDR2 SVGAGI. Trimming at V came to 5 bases and at J to 5 bases, leaving 6 bases not matched to a gene. There are 14 residues in the CDR3. CDR3 in DNA: TGTGCCAGCAGTGAGACAGGGTTCCATCAGCCCCAGCATTTT. Translated: CASSETGFHQPQHF.

As to this clone: This specimen includes other DNA sequences encoding the same CDR3. This chain connects TRBV29-1 to TRBJ2-5; a possible D gene is TRBD1 (5 bases). The end of the DNA is better explained by TRBJ2-7, so the J call may be wrong. CDR3 size: 11 residues. The V gene's germline CDR1 is SQVTM and CDR2 ANQGSEA. In DNA, the CDR3 is TGCAGCGTTGAACAGGGCTACGAGCAGTACTTC. Its protein is CSVEQGYEQYF.

A single count supports this clone. The chain carries TRBV7-9 and TRBJ2-1; tentative D call: TRBD2 (6 bases). Looked up from germline, CDR1 is SEHNR and CDR2 is FQNEAQ (reference sequence). Trimming cost V 5 bases and J 2 bases, with 19 bases left between them. This CDR3 comprises 17 residues. The CDR3 coding sequence is TGTGCCAGCAGCCCCCACGTCGGCGCGGGACCCTACAATGAGCAGTTCTTC. Translating it yields CASSPHVGAGPYNEQFF.

This clone was recorded once. The chain joins TRBV6-1 to TRBJ2-3; D is undetermined. The V and J ends lost 7 bases and 3 bases respectively, with 2 bases between them. There are 10 residues in the CDR3. CDR1 MNHNS and CDR2 SASEGT come from the germline V gene. The CDR3, as DNA: TGTGCCAGCATGACAGATACGCAGTATTTT. Amino acids: CASMTDTQYF.

The table lists this clone with a count of one. The genes are TRBV29-1 and TRBJ2-1; D gene ambiguous. The CDR3 has 10 amino acids. V lost 4 bases, J lost 10 bases, and 8 bases lay in between. Germline CDR1 reads SQVTM; CDR2 reads ANQGSEA. DNA of the CDR3: TGCAGCGTTGTAGGGAAAGAGCAGTTCTTC. Amino acid sequence: CSVVGKEQFF.

The sample holds one count of this clone. CDR3 residues: CASSQEGTIKKQYF. The CDR3 region has the DNA TGTGCCAGCAGTCAAGAGGGGACAATTAAAAAGCAGTACTTC. The genes are TRBV7-2 and TRBJ2-7; TRBD1 might be the D (6 bases). CDR3 length: 14 residues. Germline values: CDR1 SGHTA, CDR2 FQGNSA. Trimming took 6 bases from V and 8 from J, leaving 20 bases between them.

The V call is TRBV29-1, the J call TRBJ1-2; TRBD1 matches 8 bases. V shed 7 bases, J shed 6 bases, and the junction held 4 bases outside the gene matches. Germline V gene lookup returns CDR1 SQVTM and CDR2 ANQGSEA. The length of the CDR3 is 11 residues. CDR3 in DNA: TGCAGCGCACGACAGGGGCATGGCTACACCTTC. It is translated as CSARQGHGYTF.

CDR3 nucleotides: TGTGCCAGTAGTATGTTGGATGTGGGCCCCCCGGGCTGGGGCTACACCTTC. It yields the protein CASSMLDVGPPGWGYTF. The chain is built from TRBV19 and TRBJ1-2; D is uncertain. The CDR3 is made up of 17 amino acids. Per the germline V gene, CDR1 is LNHDA and CDR2 is SQIVND (reference sequence). Deletions cut 3 bases from V and 8 bases from J, with 25 bases between.

The gene calls are TRBV4-1 and TRBJ2-1; 8 nucleotides line up with TRBD2. This CDR3 contains 16 residues. V gave up 1 base and J gave up 8 bases; unmatched junction bases: 10. Per the germline V gene, CDR1 is MGHRA and CDR2 is YSYEKL. CDR3 loop: CASSQVGLAGSHEQFF. The CDR3 DNA is TGCGCCAGCAGCCAAGTGGGATTAGCGGGATCCCATGAGCAGTTCTTC.

The genes are TRBV9 and TRBJ1-2; TRBD1 agrees at 7 bases. The CDR3 has 14 residues. The ends lost 5 bases at V and 7 bases at J; junction bases unmatched: 11. Germline V gives CDR1 SGDLS, CDR2 YYNGEE. The CDR3: CASRGGQLLRGYTF. The CDR3 coding sequence is TGTGCCAGCAGAGGGGGACAGCTGCTTCGTGGCTACACCTTC. Together with reference TRBV9 and TRBJ1-2, the CDR3 gives the full variable domain: DSGVTQTPKHLITATGQRVTLRCSPRSGDLSVYWYQQSLDQGLQFLIQYYNGEERAKGNILERFSAQQFPDLHSELNLSSLELGDSALYFCASRGGQLLRGYTFGSGTRLTVV.

This chain connects TRBV15 to TRBJ1-1; D is unclear. V was cut by 5 bases and J by 2 bases, with 12 bases left in between. The CDR3 runs 14 residues. Looked up from germline, CDR1 is LNHNV and CDR2 is YYDKDF (reference sequence). The CDR3 DNA is TGTGCCACCAGCGGAACCGCCACAAACACTGAAGCTTTCTTT. Its translation: CATSGTATNTEAFF.

The chain links TRBV27 to TRBJ2-4; D is undetermined. Trimming removed 6 bases at V and 5 bases at J, with 14 bases between. Per germline, CDR1 MNHEY and CDR2 SMNVEV (reference sequence). The CDR3 is 14 amino acids. This CDR3 is CASRSVVLENIQYF. CDR3 DNA sequence: TGTGCCAGCAGATCCGTTGTCTTGGAAAACATTCAGTACTTC.

This chain uses TRBV25-1 with TRBJ1-2; D not certain. Germline loops: CDR1 MGHDK, CDR2 SYGVNS. This CDR3 has 13 amino acids. Deletions cut 10 bases from V and 7 bases from J, with 19 bases between. CDR3 DNA: TGTGCCACCAGGACCGGATCGTCGTCTGGCTACACCTTC. Translated, it gives CATRTGSSSGYTF.

This clone was recorded a few times. The chain has TRBV28 and TRBJ1-1; D ambiguous. Germline values: CDR1 MDHEN, CDR2 SYDVKM. Trimming left V 5 bases short and J 6 bases short, with 7 bases between. This CDR3 has 11 amino acids. This CDR3 is CASSDRAEAFF. Here the CDR3 DNA reads TGTGCCAGCAGTGATCGGGCTGAAGCTTTCTTT.

The chain has TRBV5-4 and TRBJ1-4; 7 bases agree with TRBD1. Germline values: CDR1 SGHNT, CDR2 YYREEE (reference sequence). The CDR3 runs 15 residues. After removal of 4 bases from V and 0 bases from J, the junction contained 3 bases not matched to a gene. The CDR3 DNA sequence: TGTGCCAGCAGCCTCGGGACAGCAACTAATGAAAAACTGTTTTTT. Amino acid sequence: CASSLGTATNEKLFF. Looking up the rest from reference TRBV5-4 and TRBJ1-4 gives the full variable domain: ETGVTQSPTHLIKTRGQQVTLRCSSQSGHNTVSWYQQALGQGPQFIFQYYREEENGRGNFPPRFSGLQFPNYSSELNVNALELDDSALYLCASSLGTATNEKLFFGSGTQLSVL.

The chain uses TRBV9 and TRBJ1-2; D remains ambiguous. The CDR3 is made up of 16 amino acids. Germline lookup yields CDR1 SGDLS and CDR2 YYNGEE. V was clipped by 0 bases and J by 4 bases, with 16 bases between them. In nucleotides, the CDR3 is TGTGCCAGCAGCGTAGCGCGGACGGGCGGTGGCTATGGCTACACCTTC. Protein sequence: CASSVARTGGGYGYTF.

This CDR3 reads CASSYSREQDVYGYTF. The CDR3 nucleotides read TGTGCCAGCAGTTACTCGAGAGAGCAAGACGTCTATGGCTACACCTTC. V and J are TRBV6-5 and TRBJ1-2, with unresolved D. Per germline, CDR1 MNHEY and CDR2 SVGAGI. Trimming pared 0 bases from V and 4 bases from J, leaving 15 bases between. The CDR3 is 16 amino acids.

V is TRBV27 and J is TRBJ2-2; 10 nucleotides line up with TRBD1. There are 17 residues in the CDR3. CDR1 is MNHEY, CDR2 SMNVEV, per germline (reference sequence). V shed 2 bases, J shed 6 bases, and the junction held 9 bases outside the gene matches. The CDR3 nucleotides are TGTGCCAGCAGTTTACCCTTCGGACAGGGGGTATCCGGGGAGCTGTTTTTT. Residues: CASSLPFGQGVSGELFF.

V is TRBV11-2 and J is TRBJ2-7; tentative D call: TRBD2 (5 bases). V gave up 5 bases and J gave up 4 bases, with 15 bases separating them. Germline V lookup: CDR1 SGHAT, CDR2 FQNNGV. The CDR3 loop spans 14 amino acids. The CDR3 DNA sequence: TGTGCCAGCAGCCCAGGACGGGGAGCGTACGAGCAGTACTTC. Translating it yields CASSPGRGAYEQYF.

The chain uses TRBV7-9 and TRBJ2-1; the match to TRBD1 covers 7 bases. The trim removed 4 bases at V and 3 bases at J, leaving 9 bases unmatched. CDR1 is SEHNR and CDR2 is FQNEAQ in the germline V gene (reference sequence). The CDR3 has 16 residues. CDR3 protein: CASSSVWDRLYNEQFF. The CDR3 nucleotides are TGTGCCAGCAGCTCAGTCTGGGACAGACTCTACAATGAGCAGTTCTTC.